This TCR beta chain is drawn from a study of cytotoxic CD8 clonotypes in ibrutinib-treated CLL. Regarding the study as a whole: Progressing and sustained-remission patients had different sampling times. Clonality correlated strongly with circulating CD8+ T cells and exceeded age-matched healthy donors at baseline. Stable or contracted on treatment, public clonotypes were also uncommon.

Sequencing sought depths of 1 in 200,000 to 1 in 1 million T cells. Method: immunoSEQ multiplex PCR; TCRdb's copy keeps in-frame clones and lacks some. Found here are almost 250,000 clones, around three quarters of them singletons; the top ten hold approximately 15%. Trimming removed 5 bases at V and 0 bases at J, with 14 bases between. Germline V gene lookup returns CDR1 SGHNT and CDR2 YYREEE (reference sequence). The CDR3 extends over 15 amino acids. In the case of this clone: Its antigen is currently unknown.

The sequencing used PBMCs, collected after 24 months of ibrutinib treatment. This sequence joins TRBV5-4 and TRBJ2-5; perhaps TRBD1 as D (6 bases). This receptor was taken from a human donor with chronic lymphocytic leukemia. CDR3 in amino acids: CASRNRDNNQETQYF. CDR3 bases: TGTGCCAGCAGAAACCGGGACAACAACCAAGAGACCCAGTACTTC.